The clone carrying this T cell receptor beta chain was counted only a few times. The target antigen is unknown. The V gene's germline CDR1 is SGHTA and CDR2 FQGNSA. Trimming took off 1 base at V and 1 base at J, with 9 bases between the two ends. This CDR3 spans 15 amino acids. TCRdb reanalysed the 5' RACE reads using MiXCR and keeps one entry per CDR3 protein. The sample yields around 610,000 distinct CDR3 sequences, about 13% seen once. The sample belongs to a study of T cells after yellow fever vaccination. Study-level background: Preparation used SMART-Seq v4 Ultra Low Input for the low-cell-number fractions.

Study-level results: The booster saw the reappearance of most primary-vaccination clones (roughly 96% CD4, 88% CD8). A small share of clonotypes appeared in both CD4 and CD8 compartments. Peaking faster, on day 5 versus 15, the secondary response was nonetheless weaker.

The input for sequencing was PBMCs, taken on the day of the yellow fever booster vaccination. The gene calls are TRBV7-2 and TRBJ2-3; D is uncertain. The TCR originated in a man between 25 and 39 years old who received the YFV17D yellow fever vaccine. The CDR3 sequence is CASSLGVSRTDTQYF. The DNA for the CDR3 is TGTGCCAGCAGCTTAGGGGTCAGCCGCACAGATACGCAGTATTTT.